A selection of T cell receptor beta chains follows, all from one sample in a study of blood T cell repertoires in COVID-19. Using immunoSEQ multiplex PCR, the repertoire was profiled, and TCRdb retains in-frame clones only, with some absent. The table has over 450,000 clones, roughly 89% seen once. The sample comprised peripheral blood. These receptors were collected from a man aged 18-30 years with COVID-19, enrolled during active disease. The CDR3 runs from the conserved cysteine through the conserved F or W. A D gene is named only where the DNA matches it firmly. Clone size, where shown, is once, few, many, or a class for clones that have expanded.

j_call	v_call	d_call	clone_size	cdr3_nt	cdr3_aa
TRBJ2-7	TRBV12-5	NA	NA	TGTGCTAGTGGGCTGGGGGCCGAGCAGTACTTC	CASGLGAEQYF
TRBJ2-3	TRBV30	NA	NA	TGTGCCTGGAGTGTTCTTACAGCAGATACGCAGTATTTT	CAWSVLTADTQYF
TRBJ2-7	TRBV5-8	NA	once	TGTGCCAGCAGCCAGGGACTCCAGAGCTCCTACGAGCAGTACTTC	CASSQGLQSSYEQYF
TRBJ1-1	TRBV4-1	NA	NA	TGCGCCAGCAGCCAAGAGGACAGGAACACTGAAGCTTTCTTT	CASSQEDRNTEAFF
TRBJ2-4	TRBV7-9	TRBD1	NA	TGTGCCAGCAGCCCAGGACAGGGGGATATTCAGTACTTC	CASSPGQGDIQYF
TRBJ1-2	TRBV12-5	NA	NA	TGTGCTAGTGGTTTGGTATGGTACGGAACAGACCTTGGCTACACCTTC	CASGLVWYGTDLGYTF
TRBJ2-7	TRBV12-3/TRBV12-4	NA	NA	TGTGCCAGCAGTCCCCGGGCGGGGTCCGAGCAGTACTTC	CASSPRAGSEQYF
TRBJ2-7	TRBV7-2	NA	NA	TGTGCCAGCAGCTTAGGGGGACAAGTCTACGAGCAGTACTTC	CASSLGGQVYEQYF
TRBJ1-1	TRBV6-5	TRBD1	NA	TGTGCCAATAGGGGACAGGGATGCCGTACTGAAGCTTTCTTT	CANRGQGCRTEAFF
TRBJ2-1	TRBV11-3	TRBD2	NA	TGTGCCAGCAGCTTAGCTGAGACTAGCGGGAGTAATGAGCAGTTCTTC	CASSLAETSGSNEQFF
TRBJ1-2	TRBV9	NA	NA	TGTGCCAGCAGCCCCCGGGTACCAGAGATTTATGGCTACACCTTC	CASSPRVPEIYGYTF
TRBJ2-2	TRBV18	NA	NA	TGTGCCAGCTCACCACCGGGGAGAGGGAACACCGGGGAGCTGTTTTTT	CASSPPGRGNTGELFF
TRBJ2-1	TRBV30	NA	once	TGTGCCTGGAGTGTAGGGACTTTAGATTACAATGAGCAGTTCTTC	CAWSVGTLDYNEQFF
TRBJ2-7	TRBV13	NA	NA	TGTGCCAGCAGCTTAGGCTCCAGCTACGAGCAGTACTTC	CASSLGSSYEQYF
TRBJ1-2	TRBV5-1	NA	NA	TGCGCCAGCAGCTTGGCCCAGGGTGTTGATGGCTACACCTTC	CASSLAQGVDGYTF
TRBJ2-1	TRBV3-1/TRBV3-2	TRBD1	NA	TGTGCCAGCAGCCCTCCAGTCGGACAGGGGGTTTACAATGAGCAGTTCTTC	CASSPPVGQGVYNEQFF
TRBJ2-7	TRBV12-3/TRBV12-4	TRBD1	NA	TGTGCCAGCAGCTACGGGACAGCCTACGAGCAGTACTTC	CASSYGTAYEQYF
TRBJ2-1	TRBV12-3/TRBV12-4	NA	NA	TGTGCCAGCAGCAGGGTAGGGAATGAGCAGTTCTTC	CASSRVGNEQFF
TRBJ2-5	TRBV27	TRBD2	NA	TGTGCCAGCAGTTACAAAGGACTAGCGGGACAAGAGACCCAGTACTTC	CASSYKGLAGQETQYF
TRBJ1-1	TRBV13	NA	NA	TGTGCCAGCAGCTTAGGCCCTATTGAAGCTTTCTTT	CASSLGPIEAFF
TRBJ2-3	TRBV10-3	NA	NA	TGTGCCATCAGTGAGTCGGCAGGAACTAGCACAGATACGCAGTATTTT	CAISESAGTSTDTQYF
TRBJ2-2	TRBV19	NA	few	TGTGCCAGTAGTGAACAGGGTTTGTACACCGGGGAGCTGTTTTTT	CASSEQGLYTGELFF
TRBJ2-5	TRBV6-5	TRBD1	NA	TGTGCCAGCATAAAGACAGGGCGAGAGACCCAGTACTTC	CASIKTGRETQYF
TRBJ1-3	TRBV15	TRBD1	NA	TGTGCCACCAGCAGAGATGGGACAGGGGTATACACCATATATTTT	CATSRDGTGVYTIYF
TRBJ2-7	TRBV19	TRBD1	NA	TGTGCCAGTAGTATAGGGGACAGGGGCCTTCGGGAGCAGTACTTC	CASSIGDRGLREQYF